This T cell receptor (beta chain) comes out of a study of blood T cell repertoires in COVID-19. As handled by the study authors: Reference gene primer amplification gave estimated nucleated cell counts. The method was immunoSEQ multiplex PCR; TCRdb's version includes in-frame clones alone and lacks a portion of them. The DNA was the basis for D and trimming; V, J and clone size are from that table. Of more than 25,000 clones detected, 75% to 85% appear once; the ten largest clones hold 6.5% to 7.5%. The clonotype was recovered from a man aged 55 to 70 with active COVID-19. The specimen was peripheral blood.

CDR3 DNA: TGTGCCAGCAGCTTAGTGCGGGAGGGCCAAGAGACCCAGTACTTC. Its protein product is CASSLVREGQETQYF. The rearrangement links TRBV11-3 to TRBJ2-5, with 9 nucleotides matching TRBD2. This CDR3 contains 15 residues. The ends lost 1 base at V and 1 base at J; junction bases unmatched: 1. Germline V CDR1 and CDR2: SGHNT, YENEEA.